Each of the 30 T cell receptor beta chains below was sequenced from the same sample in a study of blood T cells in healthy people across ages. A sample-barcoded 5' primer and a J-beta primer mix were used in a second PCR of about 6 to 12 cycles. One entry per CDR3 protein results from TCRdb running MiXCR on the 5' RACE reads. The sample yields about 690,000 distinct CDR3 sequences, about 43% seen once. Material: blood. The receptors derive from a man at least 80 years old in good health.

In its sample, this clonotype was seen a few times. The chain is built from TRBV6-2 or TRBV6-3 and TRBJ2-3; no definite D call. CDR1 MNHEY and CDR2 SVGEGT come from the germline V gene. Trimming took off 4 bases at V and 1 base at J, with 9 bases between the two ends. This CDR3 region has 14 residues. The CDR3 sequence: CASSSGVRTDTQYF. CDR3 bases: TGTGCCAGCAGTTCTGGCGTACGCACAGATACGCAGTATTTT.

With respect to this clonotype: The junction departs from germline at one end; a sequencing error may be responsible. The chain joins TRBV6-2 or TRBV6-3 to TRBJ1-5; D not certain. CDR1 is MNHEY, CDR2 SVGEGT, per germline. The CDR3 length is 15 residues. The DNA for the CDR3 is TGTGCCAGCAGATCCGGTAGGGCTAGCTATCAGCCCCAGCCGTTT. Amino acid sequence: CASRSGRASYQPQPF.

The chain recombines TRBV9 with TRBJ2-3; D ambiguous. CDR1 is SGDLS, CDR2 YYNGEE, per germline. V lost 0 bases and J 2 bases, leaving 10 bases between the germline ends. CDR3 size: 15 residues. The CDR3 nucleotides are TGTGCCAGCAGCGTAGTTTGGTCCACCACAGATACGCAGTATTTT. It translates to CASSVVWSTTDTQYF.

V and J are TRBV3-1 and TRBJ2-1, with D perhaps assigned TRBD1 or TRBD2 (5 bases each). The CDR3 runs 15 residues. Looked up from germline, CDR1 is LGHDT and CDR2 is YNNKEL (reference sequence). Trimming pared 1 base from V and 2 bases from J, leaving 9 bases between. The chain's CDR3 is CASSQARGAYNEQFF. CDR3 nucleotide sequence: TGTGCCAGCAGCCAAGCCCGAGGGGCCTACAATGAGCAGTTCTTC.

V and J are TRBV28 and TRBJ2-1; 7 bases agree with TRBD2. V trimming: 6 bases; J trimming: 13 bases; junction bases outside the gene matches: 6. The CDR3 spans 11 residues. Germline V CDR1 and CDR2: MDHEN, SYDVKM. The chain's CDR3 is CASRTSQKQFF. In nucleotides, the CDR3 is TGTGCCAGCAGGACTAGCCAGAAACAGTTCTTC.

Of note for this clonotype: This sequence may be a read error, since a much larger clone differs from it by one base. This sequence joins TRBV7-2 and TRBJ2-5; perhaps D is TRBD1 or TRBD2 (5 bases each). The V and J ends lost 4 bases and 11 bases respectively, with 17 bases between them. Looked up from germline, CDR1 is SGHTA and CDR2 is FQGNSA. This CDR3 contains 13 residues. CDR3 sequence reads: CASSSLGGNEQYF. The CDR3 DNA follows: TGTGCCAGCAGCTCCCTTGGGGGTAATGAGCAGTACTTC.

This rearrangement joins TRBV18 to TRBJ2-5, with 10 bases aligning to TRBD1. The DNA end favors TRBJ2-7, so the J call may be wrong. This CDR3 contains 14 residues. CDR1 and CDR2 (germline): KGHSH, LQKENI. CDR3 region: CASSPTGGASEQYF. For the CDR3, the DNA is TGTGCCAGCTCACCGACAGGGGGCGCATCCGAGCAGTACTTC.

This clonotype was recorded a few times. The chain combines TRBV3-1 with TRBJ2-5; the match to TRBD1 covers 7 bases. The CDR3 is 15 amino acids. Germline CDR1 and CDR2: LGHDT and YNNKEL (reference sequence). The V segment lost 4 bases and the J segment 3 bases; nucleotides outside the gene matches: 8. CDR3 loop: CASSPPDRDKETQYF. The CDR3 nucleotides are TGTGCCAGCAGCCCTCCAGACAGGGACAAAGAGACCCAGTACTTC.

The genes are TRBV7-3 and TRBJ2-1; TRBD1 aligns across 7 bases. The trim removed 4 bases at V and 0 bases at J, leaving 6 bases unmatched. Germline V lookup: CDR1 SGHTA, CDR2 FQGTGA. This CDR3 spans 16 amino acids. Written as DNA, the CDR3 is TGTGCCAGCAGCTCCACAGGGGCCCGCTCCTACAATGAGCAGTTCTTC. It translates to CASSSTGARSYNEQFF. The complete variable domain, with remaining parts taken from reference TRBV7-3 and TRBJ2-1, reads GAGVSQTPSNKVTEKGKYVELRCDPISGHTALYWYRQSLGQGPEFLIYFQGTGAADDSGLPNDRFFAVRPEGSVSTLKIQRTERGDSAVYLCASSSTGARSYNEQFFGPGTRLTVL.

As for this clonotype: This may arise from a read error, as a much more abundant clone is one base away. The chain uses TRBV7-9 and TRBJ2-4, with D unclear. The assigned J gene may be wrong: the sequence end matches TRBJ2-5 better. The CDR3 consists of 13 residues. CDR1 and CDR2 (germline): SEHNR, FQNEAQ (reference sequence). For the CDR3, the DNA is TGTGCCAGCAGCGTAGAGGTTCGAGAGACCCAGTACTTC. Protein sequence: CASSVEVRETQYF.

The J gene is TRBJ2-3, the V gene TRBV9; the match to TRBD2 covers 7 bases. V was clipped by 6 bases and J by 1 base; unmatched bases: 5. Germline V gene data show CDR1 as SGDLS and CDR2 as YYNGEE. CDR3 length: 14 amino acids. CDR3 amino acids: CASNGLAGTDTQYF. CDR3 DNA: TGTGCCAGCAATGGGCTAGCGGGCACAGATACGCAGTATTTT.

This clonotype was picked up a small number of times. The chain carries TRBV6-2 or TRBV6-3 and TRBJ1-5, with TRBD1 matching over 8 bases. Germline V lookup: CDR1 MNHEY, CDR2 SVGEGT. The CDR3 sequence is 17 residues long. With V trimmed by 6 bases and J by 2 bases, 12 bases remained unmatched. The CDR3: CASSFGQGGTGNQPQHF. Here the CDR3 DNA reads TGTGCCAGCAGCTTTGGACAGGGCGGTACTGGCAATCAGCCCCAGCATTTT.

For this clonotype: The junction departs from the called germline gene at one end, perhaps through a read error. This chain uses TRBV24-1 with TRBJ2-5; possible D gene TRBD2, 6 bases. CDR3 length: 15 residues. CDR1 is KGHDR, CDR2 SFDVKD, per germline. The chain's CDR3 is CATSARSGRQETQFF. CDR3 sequence (DNA): TGTGCCACCAGTGCCCGGTCAGGGAGGCAAGAGACCCAGTTTTTC.

Notes on this clonotype: A much larger clonotype is one base distant, so this may be a read error. The rearrangement links TRBV7-3 to TRBJ2-7, with 12 positions matching TRBD2. The CDR3 runs to 13 residues. The germline V gene encodes CDR1 SGHTA and CDR2 FQGTGA. V lost 1 base to trimming and J lost 12 bases; unmatched junction nucleotides: 4. The CDR3 nucleotides are TGTGCCAGCAGCTTAAGGGCTAGCGGGGGGGCGTACTTC. Its translation is CASSLRASGGAYF.

The chain links TRBV20-1 to TRBJ2-5, with D maybe TRBD1 (6 bases). The germline CDR1 and CDR2 sequences are DFQATT and SNEGSKA (reference sequence). V lost 3 bases and J 3 bases, leaving 11 bases between the germline ends. This CDR3 contains 13 residues. This CDR3 is CSARSTGEETQYF. In DNA, the CDR3 is TGCAGTGCTAGGTCGACAGGAGAAGAGACCCAGTACTTC.

The chain has TRBV2 and TRBJ2-5; a possible D gene is TRBD1 (5 bases). The V end was cut by 7 bases, the J end by 2 bases, with 32 bases between. The length of the CDR3 is 20 residues. Germline CDR1 and CDR2: SNHLY and FYNNEI. CDR3 sequence (DNA): TGTGCCAGCAAATTGCGTGTGACAGTAACAGGAGAAAGCATTCAAGAGACCCAGTACTTC. It encodes CASKLRVTVTGESIQETQYF.

The chain has TRBV20-1 and TRBJ2-5, with TRBD2 matching over 16 bases. The end of the DNA aligns better with TRBJ2-1, so the J call may be wrong. CDR1 and CDR2 (germline): DFQATT, SNEGSKA (reference sequence). The CDR3 is 18 residues long. CDR3 nucleotide sequence: TGCAGTGCTAGATCGGCCGGGACTAGCGGGAGGGCCGCAGAGACCCAGTTCTTC. It encodes CSARSAGTSGRAAETQFF.

This clonotype was counted a single time. The rearrangement joins TRBV5-6 to TRBJ1-6; D call uncertain. CDR3 size: 13 residues. V was trimmed by 1 base and J by 7 bases, leaving 6 bases between them. Germline V gene sequence: CDR1 SGHDT, CDR2 YYEEEE. CDR3 sequence: CASSLYSNSPLHF. CDR3 nucleotides: TGTGCCAGCAGCTTGTACAGCAATTCACCCCTCCACTTT.

There are a few counts of this clonotype. The rearrangement uses TRBV3-1 and TRBJ1-5, with D unclear. This CDR3 region has 17 residues. Germline-derived CDR1 and CDR2 are LGHDT and YNNKEL (reference sequence). V lost 0 bases and J 4 bases, leaving 16 bases between the germline ends. The CDR3 sequence: CASSQDIAAVSNQPQHF. CDR3 nucleotide sequence: TGTGCCAGCAGCCAAGATATAGCGGCAGTCTCTAATCAGCCCCAGCATTTT.

In the case of this clonotype: Since a much larger clone is just one base distant, this may be a read error. This chain links TRBV29-1 with TRBJ2-7, with D possibly TRBD2 on 5 matching bases. Germline-derived CDR1 and CDR2 are SQVTM and ANQGSEA. The CDR3 totals 14 residues. The CDR3 spells CCAVPGISSYEQYF. CDR3 nucleotide sequence: TGCTGCGCCGTCCCGGGGATCAGCTCCTACGAGCAGTACTTC.

A few counts support this clonotype. The chain links TRBV7-9 to TRBJ2-7, with D hard to call. Germline loops: CDR1 SEHNR, CDR2 FQNEAQ (reference sequence). The CDR3 covers 15 residues. Deletions cut 4 bases from V and 0 bases from J, with 13 bases between. The CDR3 loop is CASSYIAVSSYEQYF. The DNA of the CDR3 is TGTGCCAGCAGCTATATAGCTGTTAGCTCCTACGAGCAGTACTTC.

This clonotype has more than one count but fewer than ten. This chain connects TRBV4-3 to TRBJ2-3; 12 bases are shared with TRBD2. CDR3 length equals 16 residues. Looked up from germline, CDR1 is LGHNA and CDR2 is YSLEER. V was pared by 2 bases and J by 7 bases, with 7 bases of the junction left unmatched. Here the CDR3 DNA reads TGCGCCAGCAGCCAATCTAGCGGGGGGGCCCCTTATACGCAGTATTTT. It specifies CASSQSSGGAPYTQYF.

About this clonotype itself: At one end the junction does not follow the germline gene, possibly because of a read error. This chain connects TRBV10-1 to TRBJ2-5, with 11 positions matching TRBD1. Gene TRBJ2-7 matches the end of the DNA better, so the J call may be wrong. The CDR3 has 17 amino acids. Germline values: CDR1 WNHNN, CDR2 SYGVQD (reference sequence). CDR3 in DNA: TGCACCAGCAGTGATTCTGGGACAGGGGGTCCTTCATACGAGCAGTACTTC. Its translation: CTSSDSGTGGPSYEQYF.

For this clonotype: This may be a read error, as it is one base from a much larger clone. The chain uses TRBV7-6 and TRBJ1-4; 8 bases fit TRBD1. Trimming cost V 1 base and J 9 bases; bases outside gene matches: 4. The CDR3 has 14 amino acids. Germline values: CDR1 SGHVS, CDR2 FNYEAQ. The CDR3 sequence is CASSLGTGNKKLFF. The CDR3 DNA is TGTGCCAGCAGCTTAGGGACAGGGAATAAAAAACTGTTTTTT.

The gene calls are TRBV29-1 and TRBJ2-1, with 9 bases fitting TRBD2. This CDR3 contains 14 residues. Germline values: CDR1 SQVTM, CDR2 ANQGSEA. V lost 6 bases, J lost 0 bases, and 3 bases stayed unmatched. The chain's CDR3 is CSVGTSSSYNEQFF. The CDR3 nucleotides read TGCAGCGTCGGGACTAGCAGCTCCTACAATGAGCAGTTCTTC.

This clonotype was recorded a few times. V and J are TRBV7-2 and TRBJ2-3; 7 bases are shared with TRBD2. Per the germline V gene, CDR1 is SGHTA and CDR2 is FQGNSA. This CDR3 comprises 17 residues. The V and J ends lost 1 base and 1 base, in that order; junction bases with no gene match: 8. CDR3 DNA sequence: TGTGCCAGCAGCTTAGGTTCTAGCGGAATCCGCACAGATACGCAGTATTTT. Its protein is CASSLGSSGIRTDTQYF.

This clonotype has only a few counts. The V gene is TRBV27, the J gene TRBJ2-4; D gene ambiguous. TRBJ2-7 explains the end of the DNA better; the J call may be wrong. The germline V gene has CDR1 MNHEY and CDR2 SMNVEV (reference sequence). CDR3 length equals 17 residues. In nucleotides, the CDR3 is TGTGCCAGCAGTACCAACACCCCGGGCAGGAGCTACTACGAGCAGTACTTC. Amino acid sequence: CASSTNTPGRSYYEQYF.

The V and J genes are TRBV5-1 and TRBJ2-1; 8 bases agree with TRBD2. The J segment lost 4 bases and the V segment lost 6 bases, leaving 24 bases of the junction unmatched. There are 20 residues in the CDR3. Per germline, CDR1 SGHRS and CDR2 YFSETQ. The CDR3 DNA sequence: TGCGCCAGCAAGCCCTTAGCGGGACCCAATAAGAAGTGGCCTTACAATGAGCAGTTCTTC. This sequence encodes CASKPLAGPNKKWPYNEQFF.

Only a few counts were recorded for this clonotype. The chain carries TRBV12-3 or TRBV12-4 and TRBJ2-2; 8 bases line up with TRBD2. V lost 2 bases, J lost 5 bases, and 4 bases stayed unmatched. The CDR3 loop spans 15 amino acids. CDR3 bases: TGTGCCAGCAGTTTACGCAGCGGGGGTACCGGGGAGCTGTTTTTT. Amino acids: CASSLRSGGTGELFF.

This chain links TRBV20-1 with TRBJ2-1; tentatively, D is TRBD1 (6 bases). V shed 2 bases and J shed 6 bases, with 20 bases lying between them. Per germline, CDR1 DFQATT and CDR2 SNEGSKA (reference sequence). The CDR3 has 16 amino acids. The CDR3 coding sequence is TGCAGTGCTAGACATACGGACAGACGACGGGCCAATGAGCAGTTCTTC. Protein product: CSARHTDRRRANEQFF.